A selection of T cell receptor beta chains follows, all from one sample in a study of identical twins. TCRdb fed the 5' RACE reads into MiXCR, producing one record per CDR3 protein. The table shows 250,000 or so distinct CDR3 sequences, with 7.5% occurring only once. The same data also went into a second study, on yellow fever vaccine responses in identical twins.

The sample consisted of CD8+ T cells sorted from blood. The receptors shown here come from a young woman in good health. Both conserved end residues are part of each CDR3. D genes are given only for firm matches. Some rows have no size entry. The others give once, few or many, or a class for an expanded clone.

D	J	V	size	CDR3	DNA
-	TRBJ1-5	TRBV4-1	many	CASSQDGQGGDQPQHF	TGCGCCAGCAGCCAAGATGGGCAGGGAGGGGATCAGCCCCAGCATTTT
TRBD2	TRBJ2-1	TRBV9	-	CASSVTSGRGHEQFF	TGTGCCAGCAGCGTGACTAGCGGGAGGGGTCATGAGCAGTTCTTC
TRBD2	TRBJ2-1	TRBV6-1	-	CASSAGLAGITRSYNEQFF	TGTGCCAGCAGTGCGGGACTAGCGGGAATAACGAGGTCCTACAATGAGCAGTTCTTC
TRBD1	TRBJ2-1	TRBV20-1	many	CSASGTGAYNEQFF	TGCAGTGCTTCCGGGACAGGGGCTTACAATGAGCAGTTCTTC
-	TRBJ2-1	TRBV20-1	-	CSARDHGESSYNEQFF	TGCAGTGCTAGAGATCACGGGGAGAGCTCCTACAATGAGCAGTTCTTC
-	TRBJ1-4	TRBV20-1	many	CSALSEKLFF	TGCAGTGCCCTTTCGGAAAAACTGTTTTTT
-	TRBJ1-5	TRBV7-2	many	CASSLVQRNQPQHF	TGTGCCAGCAGCTTGGTACAGAGAAATCAGCCCCAGCATTTT
TRBD1	TRBJ1-2	TRBV28	-	CASSLNRGGYGYTF	TGTGCCAGCAGTCTCAACAGGGGCGGCTATGGCTACACCTTC
-	TRBJ1-2	TRBV20-1	many	CSAKAENYGYTF	TGCAGTGCTAAGGCAGAGAACTATGGCTACACCTTC
-	TRBJ1-5	TRBV4-1	many	CASSQVGQPNQPQHF	TGCGCCAGCAGCCAAGTCGGGCAGCCGAATCAGCCCCAGCATTTT
-	TRBJ2-7	TRBV7-8	few	CASSERGGRNEQYF	TGTGCCAGCAGCGAGAGAGGGGGGAGGAACGAGCAGTACTTC
TRBD1	TRBJ1-2	TRBV5-1	many	CASSWTRDREYGYTF	TGCGCCAGCAGCTGGACCCGGGACAGGGAGTATGGCTACACCTTC
-	TRBJ2-7	TRBV25-1	few	CASSERQRNYEQYF	TGTGCCAGCAGTGAACGGCAGCGGAACTACGAGCAGTACTTC
-	TRBJ1-2	TRBV9	many	CASSVGQKYGYTF	TGTGCCAGCAGCGTCGGACAGAAATATGGCTACACCTTC
TRBD1	TRBJ1-1	TRBV7-8	-	CASRAMGQTSNTEAFF	TGTGCCAGCAGGGCAATGGGACAGACCTCGAACACTGAAGCTTTCTTT
-	TRBJ2-1	TRBV7-6	few	CASSPRLGTGYNEQFF	TGTGCCAGCAGCCCGAGACTCGGAACGGGTTACAATGAGCAGTTCTTC
-	TRBJ2-7	TRBV4-1	many	CASSSSPAERVDEQYF	TGCGCCAGCAGCTCCTCCCCTGCCGAGCGGGTGGACGAGCAGTACTTC
-	TRBJ1-2	TRBV7-2	few	CASSLPYRVFAYGYTF	TGTGCCAGCAGCTTACCTTACAGGGTATTTGCCTATGGCTACACCTTC
-	TRBJ1-2	TRBV24-1	-	CATSARHGTGGYTF	TGTGCCACCAGTGCTCGACACGGAACAGGTGGCTACACCTTC
-	TRBJ1-1	TRBV5-1	many	CASSLRYRNTEAFF	TGCGCCAGCAGCTTGCGGTACAGGAACACTGAAGCTTTCTTT
-	TRBJ1-1	TRBV5-1	many	CASSLGDTLNTEAFF	TGCGCCAGCAGCTTGGGAGACACATTGAACACTGAAGCTTTCTTT
TRBD2	TRBJ2-7	TRBV2	-	CASSRLAGEIPYEQYF	TGTGCCAGCAGCAGACTAGCGGGAGAGATCCCCTACGAGCAGTACTTC
-	TRBJ2-1	TRBV12-3/TRBV12-4	many	CASSLTSPGSYNEQFF	TGTGCCAGCAGTTTAACAAGTCCTGGATCCTACAATGAGCAGTTCTTC
-	TRBJ2-3	TRBV7-6	once	CASSLDEQYTDTQYF	TGTGCCAGCAGCTTAGATGAACAATACACAGATACGCAGTATTTT
-	TRBJ2-3	TRBV6-5	few	CASSYGFTDTQYF	TGTGCCAGCAGTTATGGGTTCACAGATACGCAGTATTTT
-	TRBJ2-5	TRBV20-1	-	CSARDLRDQETQYF	TGCAGTGCTAGAGATCTCCGGGACCAAGAGACCCAGTACTTC
-	TRBJ2-2	TRBV24-1	many	CATTERGSSGELFF	TGTGCCACCACCGAGAGGGGGTCGTCCGGGGAGCTGTTTTTT
-	TRBJ1-2	TRBV6-5	many	CASSYGPVGGYGYTF	TGTGCCAGCAGTTACGGTCCAGTTGGTGGTTATGGCTACACCTTC
-	TRBJ2-5	TRBV27	-	CASSFAGGETQYF	TGTGCCAGCAGTTTTGCCGGAGGGGAGACCCAGTACTTC
TRBD1	TRBJ2-3	TRBV7-9	many	CASSLWDRGTDTQYF	TGTGCCAGCAGCTTATGGGACAGGGGCACAGATACGCAGTATTTT
-	TRBJ2-1	TRBV5-1	-	CASSPGDGNNEQFF	TGCGCCAGCAGCCCCGGGGACGGTAACAATGAGCAGTTCTTC
-	TRBJ1-2	TRBV28	few	CASSPPGAYGYTF	TGTGCCAGCAGTCCCCCCGGCGCCTATGGCTACACCTTC
-	TRBJ2-1	TRBV27	-	CASRKIDYNEQFF	TGTGCCAGCAGAAAAATTGACTACAATGAGCAGTTCTTC
TRBD2	TRBJ2-5	TRBV27	-	CASSDLGGETQYF	TGTGCCAGCAGTGATTTGGGGGGGGAGACCCAGTACTTC
-	TRBJ1-1	TRBV7-8	many	CASSPQNTEAFF	TGTGCCAGCAGCCCCCAGAACACTGAAGCTTTCTTT
-	TRBJ2-3	TRBV2	few	CASSVQDRQGSSLASTDTQYF	TGTGCCAGCAGTGTCCAGGACCGACAGGGAAGTTCGCTAGCGAGCACAGATACGCAGTATTTT
-	TRBJ1-2	TRBV27	-	CASSLSGSRDGYTF	TGTGCCAGCAGTTTATCGGGCAGTAGGGATGGCTACACCTTC
-	TRBJ1-2	TRBV4-1	few	CASSQDRTVDGYTF	TGCGCCAGCAGCCAAGACAGGACAGTGGATGGCTACACCTTC
TRBD2	TRBJ2-1	TRBV7-8	many	CASSPQGSGIHYNEQFF	TGTGCCAGCAGCCCCCAAGGTAGCGGGATCCACTACAATGAGCAGTTCTTC